This T cell receptor (beta chain) was documented in a study of cytomegalovirus exposure and HLA in healthy donors. PCR amplification relied on 60 Vbeta primers (plus 13 Jbeta primers). Profiling relied on immunoSEQ multiplex PCR, and the TCRdb table lists in-frame clones only, not all of them. The sample lists approximately 170,000 clones; 80% to 85% were seen once. Sequencing was carried out using PBMCs. The clonotype comes from a man between 45 and 60 years old in good health and CMV-seropositive.

This CDR3 reads CASSLRETGGEQYF. CDR3 DNA sequence: TGCGCCAGCAGCTTGAGGGAGACAGGGGGGGAGCAGTACTTC. The chain is built from TRBV5-1 and TRBJ2-5; TRBD1 agrees at 9 bases. Losses at the gene ends were 1 base for V and 11 bases for J; bases not matched to a gene: 9. This CDR3 has 14 amino acids. CDR1 and CDR2 (germline): SGHRS, YFSETQ.